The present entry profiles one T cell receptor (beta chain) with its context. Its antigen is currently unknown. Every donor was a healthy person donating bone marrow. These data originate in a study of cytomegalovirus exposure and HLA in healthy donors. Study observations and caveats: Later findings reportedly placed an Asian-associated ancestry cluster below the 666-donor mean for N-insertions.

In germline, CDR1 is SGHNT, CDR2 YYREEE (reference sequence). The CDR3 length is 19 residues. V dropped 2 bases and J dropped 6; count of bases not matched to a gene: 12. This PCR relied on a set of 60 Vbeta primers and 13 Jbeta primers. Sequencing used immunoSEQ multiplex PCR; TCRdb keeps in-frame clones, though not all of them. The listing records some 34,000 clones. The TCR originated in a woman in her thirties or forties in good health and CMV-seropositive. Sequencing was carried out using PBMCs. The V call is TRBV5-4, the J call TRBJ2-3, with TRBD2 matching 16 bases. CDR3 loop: CASSFSGLGLAGGVDTQYF. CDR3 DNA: TGTGCCAGCAGCTTTAGTGGTCTGGGACTAGCGGGAGGGGTGGATACGCAGTATTTT.